This T cell receptor beta chain emerged from a study of cytomegalovirus exposure and HLA in healthy donors. Study-wide results and limits: A later analysis by the authors found several of the most significant clusters apparently linked to common viral pathogens.

There are 12 residues in the CDR3. V lost 8 bases and J lost 2; bases outside the gene matches: 2. Germline assignment: CDR1 ENHRY and CDR2 SYGVKD. Primers included in the PCR were 60 Vbeta and 13 Jbeta primers. The table came from immunoSEQ multiplex PCR; TCRdb's copy has only in-frame clones and leaves some out. The sample includes approximately 120,000 clones, about 15% of them seen just once. This clone occurred a few times. The antigen remains unidentified. Sequencing used PBMCs. The J gene is TRBJ2-7, the V gene TRBV10-3; 8 positions agree with TRBD2. This receptor was identified in a female donor in good health and CMV-seropositive. The CDR3: CAIAGGAYEQYF. The CDR3 coding sequence is TGTGCCATCGCGGGAGGAGCCTACGAGCAGTACTTC.